Presented here are 6 T cell receptor beta chains from one specimen sequenced in a study of control samples from healthy donors and cancer patients. This table comes from immunoSEQ multiplex PCR, and its TCRdb copy is limited to in-frame clones, with some not included. The sample has tens of thousands of clones; approximately 88% are singletons. Specimen: PBMCs. The receptors were sampled from a woman aged 45-59 years with colorectal cancer.

The V call is TRBV10-3, the J call TRBJ2-3; D remains unclear. The CDR3 extends over 13 amino acids. V gave up 3 bases and J gave up 3 bases, with 7 bases separating them. CDR1 is ENHRY and CDR2 is SYGVKD in the germline V gene. The DNA of the CDR3 is TGTGCCATCAGTGATTTAGTGACAGATACGCAGTATTTT. This codes for CAISDLVTDTQYF.

This clone was found once. This rearrangement joins TRBV6-2 or TRBV6-3 to TRBJ1-4; possible D gene TRBD1, 5 bases. V shed 2 bases and J shed 8 bases, with 15 bases lying between them. This CDR3 region has 15 residues. Germline loops: CDR1 MNHEY, CDR2 SVGEGT. CDR3 protein: CASSYGRDGGEKLFF. CDR3 in DNA: TGTGCCAGCAGTTACGGCCGGGACGGAGGAGAAAAACTGTTTTTT.

The chain links TRBV19 to TRBJ2-1; TRBD2 agrees at 7 bases. With 3 bases clipped from V and 3 bases from J, the junction kept 2 bases outside the gene matches. The V gene's germline CDR1 is LNHDA and CDR2 SQIVND (reference sequence). The CDR3 has 14 amino acids. This CDR3 is CASSMRGNYNEQFF. DNA of the CDR3: TGTGCCAGTAGTATGCGGGGGAACTACAATGAGCAGTTCTTC.

The chain links TRBV24-1 to TRBJ2-3; 8 bases map to TRBD1. V dropped 1 base and J dropped 15; count of bases not matched to a gene: 8. CDR1 is KGHDR, CDR2 SFDVKD, per germline. This CDR3 contains 13 residues. Written as DNA, the CDR3 is TGTGCCACCAGTGATTTCCGACAGGGGTCTCGTTATTTT. This codes for CATSDFRQGSRYF.

The chain joins TRBV5-1 to TRBJ1-1; no clear D gene. The germline V and J ends were trimmed by 3 bases and 5 bases, with 11 bases remaining between them. Germline CDR1 reads SGHRS; CDR2 reads YFSETQ. This CDR3 has 13 amino acids. CDR3 sequence (DNA): TGCGCCAGCAGCTCGATGCGTGGGACTGAAGCTTTCTTT. The encoded protein is CASSSMRGTEAFF.

The gene calls are TRBV27 and TRBJ1-4; possible D gene TRBD1, 5 bases. The CDR3 length is 13 residues. V lost 6 bases and J lost 4, with 9 bases in between. CDR1 and CDR2 from the germline V gene are MNHEY and SMNVEV (reference sequence). This CDR3 reads CASSQGFNEKLFF. The CDR3 DNA sequence: TGTGCCAGCAGCCAGGGATTTAATGAAAAACTGTTTTTT.